The present T cell receptor beta chain was sequenced within a study of control samples from healthy donors and cancer patients. Profiling relied on immunoSEQ multiplex PCR, and the TCRdb table lists in-frame clones only, not all of them. The sample has 150,000 to 200,000 clones, about 90% seen once; the top ten hold about 1.8%. The CDR3 has 13 amino acids. CDR1 is LGHNA and CDR2 is YSLEER in the germline V gene. Trimming pared 2 bases from V and 1 base from J, leaving 5 bases between. The chain uses TRBV4-3 and TRBJ1-1, with unresolved D. The sequence came from a man between 18 and 35 years old in good health. Sequencing was carried out using blood. The CDR3 DNA is TGCGCCAGCAGCCAATACAGGAACACTGAAGCTTTCTTT. Protein sequence: CASSQYRNTEAFF.